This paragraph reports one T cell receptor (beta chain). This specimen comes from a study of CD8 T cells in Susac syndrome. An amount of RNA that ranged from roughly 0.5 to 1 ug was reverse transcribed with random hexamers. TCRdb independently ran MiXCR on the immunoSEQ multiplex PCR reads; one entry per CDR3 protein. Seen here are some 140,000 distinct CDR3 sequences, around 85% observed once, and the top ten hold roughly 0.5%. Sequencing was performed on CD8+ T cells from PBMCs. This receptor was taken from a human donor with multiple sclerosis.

CDR3 region: CASSELGGIGYYEQYF. The CDR3 DNA is TGTGCCAGCAGTGAACTCGGAGGGATAGGGTACTACGAGCAGTACTTC. The chain employs TRBV2 and TRBJ2-7, with TRBD2 as a possible D gene (6 bases). The CDR3 is made up of 16 amino acids. The germline V gene has CDR1 SNHLY and CDR2 FYNNEI. V was clipped by 2 bases and J by 3 bases, with 17 bases between them.